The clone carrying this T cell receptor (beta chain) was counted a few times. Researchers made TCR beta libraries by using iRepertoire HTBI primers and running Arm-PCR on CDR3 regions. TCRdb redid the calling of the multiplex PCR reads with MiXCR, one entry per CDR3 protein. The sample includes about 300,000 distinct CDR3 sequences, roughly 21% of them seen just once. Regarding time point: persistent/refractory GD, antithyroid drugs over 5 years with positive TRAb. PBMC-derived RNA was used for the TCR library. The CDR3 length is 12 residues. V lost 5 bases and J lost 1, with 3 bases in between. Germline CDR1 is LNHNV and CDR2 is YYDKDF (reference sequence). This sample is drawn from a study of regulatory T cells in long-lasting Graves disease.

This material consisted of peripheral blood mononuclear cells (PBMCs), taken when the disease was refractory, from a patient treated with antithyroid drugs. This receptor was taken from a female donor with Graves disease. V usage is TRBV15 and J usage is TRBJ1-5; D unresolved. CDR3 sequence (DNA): TGTGCCACCAGCGGGAGCAATCAGCCCCAGCATTTT. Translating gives CATSGSNQPQHF.